This T cell receptor beta chain was observed in a study of shared clonotypes between healthy human individuals. Study outcomes and limitations: Generally, estimated richness proved larger in naive subsets than it did in memory subsets.

Concerning this clone itself: Its antigen is currently unknown.

DNA at about 200 ng, 25,000 to 35,000 T cell genomes, went into sorted-subset replicate PCRs. In the original analysis: Owing to the provision of junction-only sequences devoid of quality scores by immunoSEQ, filtering differed. Using immunoSEQ multiplex PCR, the repertoire was profiled, and TCRdb retains in-frame clones only, with some absent. The DNA was the basis for D and trimming; V, J and clone size are from that table. The sample contains about 340,000 clones, around four fifths of which appear only once. CDR3 length: 18 residues. The germline CDR1 and CDR2 sequences are SNHLY and FYNNEI. J was trimmed by 3 bases and V by 8 bases; bases with no gene match: 19.

The J gene is TRBJ2-7, the V gene TRBV2, with TRBD2 matching over 10 bases. Sequenced: memory CD4+ T cells sorted from blood. Described subset: CD45RA-negative fraction. This sequence was found in a man aged 30 to 39 in good health. CDR3 sequence (DNA): TGTGCCAGCCAGGGAGTTCACAGGGCTAGCGGGAGCCGCTACGAGCAGTACTTC. Encoded protein: CASQGVHRASGSRYEQYF.